This entry is about one T cell receptor beta chain. This specimen comes from a study of shared clonotypes between healthy human individuals. The method was immunoSEQ multiplex PCR; TCRdb's version includes in-frame clones alone and lacks a portion of them. This table holds approximately 720,000 clones, more than 70% found once. The CDR3 has 14 amino acids. Germline lookup yields CDR1 MDHEN and CDR2 SYDVKM. The junction had 5 bases not matched to a gene; V was cut back by 7 bases and J by 2 bases. The sequence was collected from a woman in her thirties in good health. Sequenced input: memory CD4+ T cells sorted from blood. Specified subset: CD45RA-negative fraction. The chain links TRBV28 to TRBJ1-2; 9 nucleotides match TRBD1. The CDR3 spells CASKGGQGNYGYTF. For the CDR3, the DNA is TGTGCCAGCAAGGGAGGACAGGGGAACTATGGCTACACCTTC.